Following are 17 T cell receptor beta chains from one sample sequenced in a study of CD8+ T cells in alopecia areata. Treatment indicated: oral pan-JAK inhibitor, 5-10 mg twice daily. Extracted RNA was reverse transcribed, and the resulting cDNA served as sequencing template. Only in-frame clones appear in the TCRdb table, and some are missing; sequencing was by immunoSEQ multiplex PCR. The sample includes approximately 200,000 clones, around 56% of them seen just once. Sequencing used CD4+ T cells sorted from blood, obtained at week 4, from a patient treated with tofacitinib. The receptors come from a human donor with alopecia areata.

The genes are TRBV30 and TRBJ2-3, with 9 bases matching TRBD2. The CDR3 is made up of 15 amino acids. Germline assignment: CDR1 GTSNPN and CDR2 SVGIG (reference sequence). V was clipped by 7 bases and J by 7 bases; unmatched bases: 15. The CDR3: CASPRYAGGRHTQYF. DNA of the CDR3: TGTGCCTCACCCCGTTACGCGGGGGGGCGACATACGCAGTATTTT. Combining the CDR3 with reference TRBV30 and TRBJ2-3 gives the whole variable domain SQTIHQWPATLVQPVGSPLSLECTVEGTSNPNLYWYRQAAGRGLQLLFYSVGIGQISSEVPQNLSASRPQDRQFILSSKKLLLSDSGFYLCASPRYAGGRHTQYFGPGTRLTVL.

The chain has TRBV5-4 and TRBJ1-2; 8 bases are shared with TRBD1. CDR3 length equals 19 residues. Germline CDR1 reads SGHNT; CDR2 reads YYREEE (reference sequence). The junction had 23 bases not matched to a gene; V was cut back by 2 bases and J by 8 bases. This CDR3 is CASSFPVGHQGAGLGGYTF. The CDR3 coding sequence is TGTGCCAGCAGCTTTCCTGTGGGCCATCAGGGGGCAGGACTCGGAGGCTACACCTTC. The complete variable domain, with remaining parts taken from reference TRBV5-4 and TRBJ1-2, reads ETGVTQSPTHLIKTRGQQVTLRCSSQSGHNTVSWYQQALGQGPQFIFQYYREEENGRGNFPPRFSGLQFPNYSSELNVNALELDDSALYLCASSFPVGHQGAGLGGYTFGSGTRLTVV.

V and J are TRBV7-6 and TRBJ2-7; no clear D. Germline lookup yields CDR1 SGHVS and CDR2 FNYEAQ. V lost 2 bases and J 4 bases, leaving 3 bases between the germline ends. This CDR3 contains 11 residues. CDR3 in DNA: TGTGCCAGCAGCTTATCGTACGAGCAGTACTTC. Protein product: CASSLSYEQYF.

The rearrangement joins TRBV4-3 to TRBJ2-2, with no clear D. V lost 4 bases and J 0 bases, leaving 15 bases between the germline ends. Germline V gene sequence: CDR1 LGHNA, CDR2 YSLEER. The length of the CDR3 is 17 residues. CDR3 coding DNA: TGCGCCAGCAGCCTGAACCCTCGGACCACGAACACCGGGGAGCTGTTTTTT. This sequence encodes CASSLNPRTTNTGELFF.

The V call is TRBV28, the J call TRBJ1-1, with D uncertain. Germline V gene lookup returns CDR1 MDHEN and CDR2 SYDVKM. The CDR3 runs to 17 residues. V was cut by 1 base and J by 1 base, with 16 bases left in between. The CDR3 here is CASSLSPNVGANTEAFF. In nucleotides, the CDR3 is TGTGCCAGCAGTTTATCCCCAAATGTAGGCGCGAACACTGAAGCTTTCTTT.

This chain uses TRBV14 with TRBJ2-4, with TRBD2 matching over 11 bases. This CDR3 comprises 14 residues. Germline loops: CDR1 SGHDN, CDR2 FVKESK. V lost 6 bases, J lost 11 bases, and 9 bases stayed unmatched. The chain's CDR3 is CASSPHSGGAFQYF. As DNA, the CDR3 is TGTGCCAGCAGTCCCCATAGCGGGGGGGCATTTCAGTACTTC.

CDR3 DNA: TGTGCCACCGGTAGGGATACTAGCACAGATACGCAGTATTTT. Protein sequence: CATGRDTSTDTQYF. The chain recombines TRBV18 with TRBJ2-3; no definite D call. V lost 10 bases to trimming and J lost 0 bases, with 14 bases between them. Germline V lookup: CDR1 KGHSH, CDR2 LQKENI. The CDR3 has 14 amino acids.

The CDR3 loop is CASSIGQTNYGYTF. The DNA for the CDR3 is TGTGCCAGCTCAATCGGACAGACTAACTATGGCTACACCTTC. The chain has TRBV18 and TRBJ1-2; TRBD1 might be the D (6 bases). The germline CDR1 and CDR2 sequences are KGHSH and LQKENI. The CDR3 extends over 14 amino acids. Trimming shortened V by 5 bases and J by 0 bases, and 10 bases separated the two germline ends. Drawing the rest from reference TRBV18 and TRBJ1-2, the complete variable domain is NAGVMQNPRHLVRRRGQEARLRCSPMKGHSHVYWYRQLPEEGLKFMVYLQKENIIDESGMPKERFSAEFPKEGPSILRIQQVVRGDSAAYFCASSIGQTNYGYTFGSGTRLTVV.

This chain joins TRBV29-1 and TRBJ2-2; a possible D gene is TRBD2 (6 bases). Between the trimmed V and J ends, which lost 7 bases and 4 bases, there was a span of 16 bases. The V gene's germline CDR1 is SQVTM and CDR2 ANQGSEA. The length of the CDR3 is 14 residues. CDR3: CSARGTVLTGELFF. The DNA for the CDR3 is TGCAGCGCCCGAGGGACTGTTCTCACCGGGGAGCTGTTTTTT.

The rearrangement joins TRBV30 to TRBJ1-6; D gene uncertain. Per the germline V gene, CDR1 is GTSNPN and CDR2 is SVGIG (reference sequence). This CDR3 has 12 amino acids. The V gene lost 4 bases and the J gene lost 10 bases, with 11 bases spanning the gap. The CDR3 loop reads CAWKEIGSPLHF. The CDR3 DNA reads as TGTGCCTGGAAAGAAATAGGGTCACCCCTCCACTTT.

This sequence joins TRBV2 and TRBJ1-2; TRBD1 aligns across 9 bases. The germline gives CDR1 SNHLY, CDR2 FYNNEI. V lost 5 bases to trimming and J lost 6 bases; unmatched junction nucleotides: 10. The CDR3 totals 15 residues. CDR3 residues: CASSFRQGQGNGYTF. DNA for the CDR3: TGTGCCAGCAGTTTTAGACAGGGACAGGGAAATGGCTACACCTTC.

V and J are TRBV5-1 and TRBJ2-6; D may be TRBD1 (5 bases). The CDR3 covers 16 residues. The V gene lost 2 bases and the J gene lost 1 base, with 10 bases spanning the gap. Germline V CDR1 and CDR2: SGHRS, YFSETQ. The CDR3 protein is CASSLQVSSGANVLTF. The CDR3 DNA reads TGCGCCAGCAGCTTACAGGTTTCTTCTGGGGCCAACGTCCTGACTTTC.

Here the CDR3 reads CAISSGNTGELFF. The CDR3 DNA reads as TGTGCCATCAGCTCGGGTAACACCGGGGAGCTGTTTTTT. The chain combines TRBV10-3 with TRBJ2-2; no definite D call. The CDR3 totals 13 residues. V lost 6 bases to trimming and J lost 2 bases, with 7 bases between them. Germline V gene lookup returns CDR1 ENHRY and CDR2 SYGVKD.

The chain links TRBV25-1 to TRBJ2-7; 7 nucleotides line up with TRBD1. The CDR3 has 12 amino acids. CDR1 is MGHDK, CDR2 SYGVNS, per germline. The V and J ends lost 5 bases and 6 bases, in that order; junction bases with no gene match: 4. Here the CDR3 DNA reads TGTGCCAGCAGTTTGACAGGGTCCGAGCAGTACTTC. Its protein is CASSLTGSEQYF.

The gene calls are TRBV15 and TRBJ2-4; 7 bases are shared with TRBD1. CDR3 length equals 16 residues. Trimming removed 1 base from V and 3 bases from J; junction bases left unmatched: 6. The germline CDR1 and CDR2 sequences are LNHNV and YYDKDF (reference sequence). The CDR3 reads CATSRGLQGDKNIQYF. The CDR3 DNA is TGTGCCACCAGCAGAGGACTTCAGGGGGACAAAAACATTCAGTACTTC.

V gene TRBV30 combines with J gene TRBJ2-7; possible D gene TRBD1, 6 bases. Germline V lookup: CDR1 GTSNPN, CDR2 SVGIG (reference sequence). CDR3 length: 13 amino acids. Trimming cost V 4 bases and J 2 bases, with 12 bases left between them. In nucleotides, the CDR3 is TGTGCCTGGACGAAGGACAGCGCCTACGAGCAGTACTTC. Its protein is CAWTKDSAYEQYF.

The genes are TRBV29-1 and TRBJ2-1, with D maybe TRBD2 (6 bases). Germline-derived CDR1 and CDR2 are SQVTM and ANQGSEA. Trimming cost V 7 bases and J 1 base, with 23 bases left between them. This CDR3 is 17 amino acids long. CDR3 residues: CSGRDLNSGGSYNEQFF. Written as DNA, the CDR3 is TGCAGCGGCAGGGACTTAAATAGCGGTGGGTCCTACAATGAGCAGTTCTTC.